This TCR beta chain was identified during a study of blood T cell repertoires in COVID-19. The table came from immunoSEQ multiplex PCR; TCRdb's copy has only in-frame clones and leaves some out. This sample has some 190,000 clones, with roughly nine tenths found just once. The CDR3 runs 17 residues. The V and J ends lost 2 bases and 5 bases, in that order; junction bases with no gene match: 5. Germline CDR1 and CDR2: WSHSY and SAAADI. V and J are TRBV10-2 and TRBJ2-1, with 14 bases lining up with TRBD2. The sample was peripheral blood. The clonotype was recovered from a man aged 25-40 years with acute or convalescent COVID-19. The CDR3 sequence: CASSEKTSGRANNEQFF. The CDR3 bases are TGCGCCAGCAGTGAGAAGACTAGCGGGAGGGCGAACAATGAGCAGTTCTTC.